Only one count was recorded for the clone carrying this T cell receptor (beta chain). The entry originates in a study of blood T cell repertoires in COVID-19. Repertoires were generated with immunoSEQ multiplex PCR, while TCRdb's copy carries only in-frame clones and drops some. The repertoire holds 200,000 to 250,000 clones, roughly 89% seen once, with about 15% in the top ten. This CDR3 is built from 16 residues. Germline V gene data show CDR1 as SGHNT and CDR2 as YENEEA. Trimming took 5 bases from V and 1 from J; bases not matched to a gene: 5. The sample comprised PBMCs or T cells enriched from blood (not recorded which). This rearrangement joins TRBV11-3 to TRBJ2-3; 11 bases map to TRBD2. The receptor's source is a man between 25 and 39 years old who had been exposed to COVID-19. The CDR3 reads CASSLGTSGGTDTQYF. The CDR3, as DNA: TGTGCCAGCAGCCTCGGGACTAGCGGCGGCACAGATACGCAGTATTTT.